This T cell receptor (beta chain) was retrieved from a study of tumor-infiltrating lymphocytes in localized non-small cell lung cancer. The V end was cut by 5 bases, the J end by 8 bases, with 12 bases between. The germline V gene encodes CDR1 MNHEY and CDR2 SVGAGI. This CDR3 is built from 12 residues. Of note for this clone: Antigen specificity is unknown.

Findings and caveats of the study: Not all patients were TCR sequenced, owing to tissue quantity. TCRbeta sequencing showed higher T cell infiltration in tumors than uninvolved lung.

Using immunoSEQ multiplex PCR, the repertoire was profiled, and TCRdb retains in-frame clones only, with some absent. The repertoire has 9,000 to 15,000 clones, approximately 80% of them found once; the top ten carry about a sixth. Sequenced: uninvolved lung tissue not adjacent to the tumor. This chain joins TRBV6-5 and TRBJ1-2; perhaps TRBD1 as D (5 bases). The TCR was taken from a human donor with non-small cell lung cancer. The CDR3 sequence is CASSHTGTGYTF. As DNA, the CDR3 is TGTGCCAGCAGTCACACGGGGACCGGCTACACCTTC.